This T cell receptor beta chain was documented in a study of blood T cell repertoires in COVID-19. Study as a whole: Donors in the United States, Italy and Spain gave samples during acute or convalescent COVID-19.

CDR3 length equals 17 residues. J was trimmed by 2 bases and V by 4 bases; bases with no gene match: 13. CDR1 is SGHRS, CDR2 YFSETQ, per germline. Clones were read by immunoSEQ multiplex PCR, and TCRdb kept only the in-frame ones, dropping some. This table holds 120,000 to 150,000 clones, about 80% found once. This sequence was found in a human donor in a cohort sampled during active COVID-19. V usage is TRBV5-1 and J usage is TRBJ1-1; 8 positions agree with TRBD1. Sequencing was performed on peripheral blood. As DNA, the CDR3 is TGCGCCAGCAGCGAAAGATACTCTCAGGGGGCTAACACTGAAGCTTTCTTT. Protein sequence: CASSERYSQGANTEAFF.